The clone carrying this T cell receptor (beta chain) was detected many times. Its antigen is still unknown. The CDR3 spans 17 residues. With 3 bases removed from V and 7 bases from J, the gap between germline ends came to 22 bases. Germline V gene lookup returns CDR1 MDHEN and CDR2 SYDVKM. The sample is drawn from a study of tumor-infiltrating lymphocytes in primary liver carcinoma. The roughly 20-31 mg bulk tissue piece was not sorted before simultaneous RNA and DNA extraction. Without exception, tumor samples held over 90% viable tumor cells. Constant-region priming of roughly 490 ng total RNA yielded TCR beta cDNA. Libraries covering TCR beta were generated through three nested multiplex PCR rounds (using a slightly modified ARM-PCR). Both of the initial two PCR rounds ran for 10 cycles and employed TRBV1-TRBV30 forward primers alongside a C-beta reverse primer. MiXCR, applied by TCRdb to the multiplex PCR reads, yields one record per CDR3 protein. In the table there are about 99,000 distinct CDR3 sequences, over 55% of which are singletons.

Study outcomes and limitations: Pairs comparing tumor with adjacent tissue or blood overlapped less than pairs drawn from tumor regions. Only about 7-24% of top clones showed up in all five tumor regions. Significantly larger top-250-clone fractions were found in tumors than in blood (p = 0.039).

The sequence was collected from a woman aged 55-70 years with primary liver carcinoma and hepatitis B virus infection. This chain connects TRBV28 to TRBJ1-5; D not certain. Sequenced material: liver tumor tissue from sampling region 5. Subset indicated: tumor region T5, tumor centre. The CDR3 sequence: CASSFFRPGKRRQPQHF. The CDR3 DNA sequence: TGTGCCAGCAGTTTTTTTCGTCCGGGCAAAAGGAGGCAGCCCCAGCATTTT.